Listed here is a single TCR beta chain. Some clones are missing from TCRdb's copy, which holds only in-frame ones; the method was immunoSEQ multiplex PCR. Among a few hundred thousand clones listed, around 84% were seen once. All enrollees were about 18 to 100 years old and from fewer than 30 US areas. The CDR3 sequence is 16 residues long. V lost 4 bases to trimming and J lost 4 bases; unmatched junction nucleotides: 11. The germline gives CDR1 SGHKS, CDR2 YYEKEE (reference sequence). These data are taken from a study of blood T cell repertoires in COVID-19. V is TRBV5-5 and J is TRBJ1-3; TRBD1 agrees at 7 bases. Sequenced material: PBMCs or T cells enriched from blood (not recorded which). The sequence came from a young man who had recovered from COVID-19. The CDR3 loop is CASSAQGGGGGNTIYF. CDR3 nucleotides: TGTGCCAGCAGCGCGCAAGGAGGGGGCGGAGGAAACACCATATATTTT.